The 11 T cell receptor beta chains given below trace back to one sample, sequenced in a study of blood T cell repertoires in COVID-19. Only in-frame clones appear in the TCRdb table, and some are missing; sequencing was by immunoSEQ multiplex PCR. The profile shows roughly 300,000 clones, approximately 81% of them singletons. Specimen: peripheral blood. The receptors stem from a woman aged 55-69 years with active or convalescent COVID-19.

The V and J genes are TRBV30 and TRBJ1-6, with D possibly being TRBD1 (6 bases). V lost 3 bases, J lost 7 bases, and 16 bases lay in between. The CDR3 is made up of 15 amino acids. CDR1 and CDR2 (germline): GTSNPN, SVGIG (reference sequence). CDR3 in amino acids: CAWRGGGTGNSPLHF. As DNA, the CDR3 is TGTGCCTGGAGAGGGGGGGGCACCGGGAATTCACCCCTCCACTTT. Looking up the rest from reference TRBV30 and TRBJ1-6 gives the full variable domain: SQTIHQWPATLVQPVGSPLSLECTVEGTSNPNLYWYRQAAGRGLQLLFYSVGIGQISSEVPQNLSASRPQDRQFILSSKKLLLSDSGFYLCAWRGGGTGNSPLHFGNGTRLTVT.

This sequence joins TRBV19 and TRBJ1-1; 7 nucleotides agree with TRBD1. CDR3 size: 16 residues. Germline assignment: CDR1 LNHDA and CDR2 SQIVND (reference sequence). J gave up 1 base and V 8 bases, and 13 bases lay outside the gene matches. The CDR3 region is CASARQTGPENTEAFF. CDR3 in DNA: TGTGCCAGTGCCCGTCAGACAGGGCCTGAGAACACTGAAGCTTTCTTT. Filled out from reference TRBV19 and TRBJ1-1, the complete variable domain reads DGGITQSPKYLFRKEGQNVTLSCEQNLNHDAMYWYRQDPGQGLRLIYYSQIVNDFQKGDIAEGYSVSREKKESFPLTVTSAQKNPTAFYLCASARQTGPENTEAFFGQGTRLTVV.

The chain is built from TRBV16 and TRBJ1-2; D possibly corresponds to TRBD1 (5 bases). The V gene lost 2 bases and the J gene lost 5 bases, with 12 bases spanning the gap. Per germline, CDR1 KGHSY and CDR2 FQNENV. This CDR3 region has 14 residues. CDR3 amino acids: CASSQSSGGYGYTF. The CDR3 DNA is TGTGCCAGCAGCCAAAGTTCGGGGGGATATGGCTACACCTTC.

There are a few counts of this clone. The chain carries TRBV27 and TRBJ1-6; a possible D gene is TRBD1 (6 bases). This CDR3 is built from 14 residues. Between the trimmed V and J ends, which lost 8 bases and 13 bases, there was a span of 21 bases. From germline, CDR1 is MNHEY and CDR2 SMNVEV (reference sequence). The chain's CDR3 is CASAPAGTTNPLHF. CDR3 nucleotides: TGTGCCAGCGCGCCCGCCGGGACAACGAATCCCCTCCACTTT.

This chain joins TRBV4-1 and TRBJ2-1; the match to TRBD2 covers 8 bases. Germline V CDR1 and CDR2: MGHRA, YSYEKL. V was pared by 5 bases and J by 4 bases, with 7 bases of the junction left unmatched. The CDR3 runs to 15 residues. The DNA of the CDR3 is TGCGCCAGCAGCATTAGCGGGGATGGGTACAATGAGCAGTTCTTC. Protein: CASSISGDGYNEQFF.

This clone showed up just once. The chain is built from TRBV19 and TRBJ1-2, with 10 bases identical to TRBD1. The V gene end was trimmed by 7 bases and the J gene end by 4 bases; junction bases not matched to a gene: 15. Germline-derived CDR1 and CDR2 are LNHDA and SQIVND (reference sequence). The CDR3 totals 17 residues. This CDR3 is CASTSRQGAAIIYGYTF. The CDR3 coding sequence is TGTGCCAGTACCTCCAGACAGGGGGCGGCCATAATCTATGGCTACACCTTC.

CDR3 amino acids: CASSSDSYGYTF. CDR3 bases: TGTGCCAGCAGTTCCGACAGCTATGGCTACACCTTC. The V and J genes are TRBV5-4 and TRBJ1-2; possible D gene TRBD1, 5 bases. V gave up 5 bases and J gave up 4 bases, with 9 bases separating them. The CDR3 extends over 12 amino acids. Germline lookup yields CDR1 SGHNT and CDR2 YYREEE (reference sequence).

The chain carries TRBV7-9 and TRBJ1-4; 9 bases align to TRBD1. CDR3 length equals 17 residues. Per the germline V gene, CDR1 is SEHNR and CDR2 is FQNEAQ (reference sequence). J lost 3 bases, V lost 3 bases, and 8 bases had no gene match. CDR3 loop: CASSFTDRGSANEKLFF. Here the CDR3 DNA reads TGTGCCAGCAGCTTCACCGACAGGGGGTCGGCTAATGAAAAACTGTTTTTT.

This clone was observed once. The rearrangement links TRBV6-5 to TRBJ2-7; 8 nucleotides line up with TRBD2. CDR3 size: 14 residues. The ends lost 6 bases at V and 7 bases at J; junction bases unmatched: 11. CDR1 MNHEY and CDR2 SVGAGI come from the germline V gene. CDR3 nucleotide sequence: TGTGCCAGCAGCGAGTCGGCAGGCGGGGGGGAGCAGTACTTC. It is translated as CASSESAGGGEQYF.

The chain links TRBV24-1 to TRBJ2-1, with 10 bases fitting TRBD1. The trim removed 2 bases at V and 8 bases at J, leaving 11 bases unmatched. CDR1 and CDR2 (germline): KGHDR, SFDVKD. This CDR3 has 17 residues. CDR3 nucleotides: TGTGCCACCAGTGATTGGCCGGACAGGGGGTTTAGGGATGAGCAGTTCTTC. Its protein is CATSDWPDRGFRDEQFF.

The J gene is TRBJ2-1, the V gene TRBV2, with unresolved D. CDR3 length: 16 amino acids. In germline, CDR1 is SNHLY, CDR2 FYNNEI. V lost 2 bases and J 5 bases, leaving 16 bases between the germline ends. CDR3 sequence: CASSERYSGSDNEQFF. The CDR3 DNA sequence: TGTGCCAGCAGTGAAAGGTACAGTGGGTCTGACAATGAGCAGTTCTTC.